This passage covers 20 T cell receptor beta chains from one sample sequenced in a study of shared clonotypes between healthy human individuals. The protocol was immunoSEQ multiplex PCR, while the TCRdb copy is restricted to in-frame clones and leaves out a portion. The top ten hold around 0.4% of the sample, which has around 2.5 million clones, over 85% seen once. Sample: naive CD4+ T cells from PBMCs. Subset in this sample: CD45RA+ positively selected. The receptors come from a man younger than 35 in good health. Some clones in this sample may be carry-over from other donors' samples.

The DNA of the CDR3 is TGCGCCAGCAGCTGGGGTGCTAACTATGGCTACACCTTC. It yields the protein CASSWGANYGYTF. This rearrangement joins TRBV5-1 to TRBJ1-2; D gene unclear. There are 13 residues in the CDR3. Per germline, CDR1 SGHRS and CDR2 YFSETQ. V lost 3 bases and J 0 bases, leaving 6 bases between the germline ends.

The CDR3 bases are TGTGCCAGTAGTATAGGGGACAGGGGCACAGATACGCAGTATTTT. Translated: CASSIGDRGTDTQYF. V and J are TRBV19 and TRBJ2-3, with TRBD1 matching over 9 bases. Germline trimming cut 1 base from V and 1 base from J; bases unmatched to any gene: 0. This CDR3 contains 15 residues. Germline V lookup: CDR1 LNHDA, CDR2 SQIVND (reference sequence).

The chain couples TRBV30 to TRBJ1-5, with TRBD1 matching over 8 bases. Per the germline V gene, CDR1 is GTSNPN and CDR2 is SVGIG (reference sequence). V was pared by 3 bases and J by 7 bases, with 11 bases of the junction left unmatched. The CDR3 contains 15 residues. CDR3 in DNA: TGTGCCTGGAGCATCAGGGGGCGCGGCGCCCAGCCCCAGCATTTT. Protein product: CAWSIRGRGAQPQHF.

This clone was recorded only once. The V and J genes are TRBV28 and TRBJ1-4, with D possibly being TRBD1 (5 bases). The CDR3 extends over 17 amino acids. Between the trimmed V and J ends, which lost 4 bases and 8 bases, there was a span of 23 bases. Looked up from germline, CDR1 is MDHEN and CDR2 is SYDVKM. The CDR3 loop reads CASSSPQAPRGSEKLFF. CDR3 nucleotides: TGTGCCAGCAGTTCCCCACAGGCCCCCCGCGGATCAGAAAAACTGTTTTTT.

V is TRBV19 and J is TRBJ2-7; tentative D call: TRBD2 (6 bases). The ends were cut back, 11 bases at V and 3 bases at J, with 20 bases in the middle. The CDR3 is 14 residues long. Germline V gene sequence: CDR1 LNHDA, CDR2 SQIVND (reference sequence). This chain's CDR3 is CAVGGAGRHYEQYF. The CDR3 nucleotides read TGTGCCGTAGGAGGGGCAGGGCGGCACTACGAGCAGTACTTC.

On this clone itself: The sample holds other DNA sequences that translate to the same CDR3. The rearrangement joins TRBV2 to TRBJ1-2; no clear D. There are 13 residues in the CDR3. Between the trimmed V and J ends, which lost 6 bases and 0 bases, there was a span of 8 bases. Germline V gene sequence: CDR1 SNHLY, CDR2 FYNNEI. This CDR3 is CASSAGTNYGYTF. The CDR3 nucleotides are TGTGCCAGCAGCGCCGGGACTAACTATGGCTACACCTTC.

The chain combines TRBV14 with TRBJ2-2, with unresolved D. CDR3 length equals 13 residues. V lost 1 base and J lost 7, with 7 bases in between. Germline V gene data show CDR1 as SGHDN and CDR2 as FVKESK. CDR3 DNA: TGTGCCAGCAGCCAAGGGATCCACGGGGAGCTGTTTTTT. This codes for CASSQGIHGELFF.

This clone was seen once. The genes are TRBV6-6 and TRBJ1-3; D unresolved. The CDR3 has 14 residues. Trimming removed 6 bases at V and 0 bases at J, with 9 bases between. Germline V gives CDR1 MNHNY, CDR2 SVGAGI (reference sequence). The CDR3 loop reads CASSLGTSGNTIYF. The CDR3 bases are TGTGCCAGCAGCCTAGGAACCTCTGGAAACACCATATATTTT.

V gene TRBV2 combines with J gene TRBJ2-7; TRBD2 matches at 12 bases. CDR3 length equals 15 residues. Losses at the gene ends were 4 bases for V and 5 bases for J; bases not matched to a gene: 6. Germline CDR1 SNHLY, CDR2 FYNNEI. The CDR3 reads CASSASGRGRDEQYF. CDR3 DNA sequence: TGTGCCAGCAGTGCTAGCGGGAGGGGAAGGGACGAGCAGTACTTC.

A note on this clone: The sample holds other DNA sequences that translate to the same CDR3. The gene calls are TRBV11-3 and TRBJ2-1; D is undetermined. The length of the CDR3 is 13 residues. The V gene's germline CDR1 is SGHNT and CDR2 YENEEA. V lost 4 bases to trimming and J lost 1 base, with 5 bases between them. The CDR3 DNA sequence: TGTGCCAGCAGCTCTGGATCCTACAATGAGCAGTTCTTC. Its translation is CASSSGSYNEQFF.

For this clone: The identical CDR3 is also encoded by other nucleotide sequences in the sample. The chain combines TRBV28 with TRBJ2-2, with D possibly matching TRBD1 (6 bases). Trimming pared 6 bases from V and 2 bases from J, leaving 10 bases between. Germline CDR1 and CDR2: MDHEN and SYDVKM. This CDR3 contains 14 residues. The CDR3 loop is CASSLTGNTGELFF. DNA for the CDR3: TGTGCCAGCAGCCTGACAGGAAACACCGGGGAGCTGTTTTTT.

The gene calls are TRBV9 and TRBJ1-2, with D maybe TRBD1 (6 bases). Germline V lookup: CDR1 SGDLS, CDR2 YYNGEE. The CDR3 is 13 amino acids. Between the trimmed V and J ends, which lost 0 bases and 8 bases, there was a span of 11 bases. The CDR3 sequence: CASSVDWGQGYTF. The CDR3 DNA follows: TGTGCCAGCAGCGTAGATTGGGGGCAAGGCTACACCTTC.

V and J are TRBV15 and TRBJ2-7; 9 nucleotides match TRBD1. Germline loops: CDR1 LNHNV, CDR2 YYDKDF (reference sequence). V trimming: 1 base; J trimming: 3 bases; junction bases outside the gene matches: 4. The CDR3 spans 15 residues. This chain's CDR3 is CATSRARDRDYEQYF. CDR3 coding DNA: TGTGCCACCAGCAGAGCACGGGACAGGGACTACGAGCAGTACTTC.

This clone was observed once. The V and J genes are TRBV5-4 and TRBJ1-3; 9 bases fit TRBD1. V was clipped by 1 base and J by 2 bases; unmatched bases: 10. This CDR3 spans 18 amino acids. CDR1 SGHNT and CDR2 YYREEE come from the germline V gene (reference sequence). CDR3 sequence: CASSLFPDRGTAGNTIYF. The CDR3 DNA reads TGTGCCAGCAGCTTGTTCCCCGACAGGGGGACTGCTGGAAACACCATATATTTT.

This chain links TRBV5-1 with TRBJ1-2; weak D call: TRBD1 (5 bases). The CDR3 covers 14 residues. Trimming removed 0 bases from V and 7 bases from J, with 13 bases in between. Germline V gene data show CDR1 as SGHRS and CDR2 as YFSETQ. The CDR3 nucleotides are TGCGCCAGCAGCTTGGGGGGGGACGCCCTTGGCTACACCTTC. It yields the protein CASSLGGDALGYTF.

The rearrangement joins TRBV19 to TRBJ2-7; a possible D gene is TRBD1 (6 bases). The germline gives CDR1 LNHDA, CDR2 SQIVND (reference sequence). The ends were cut back, 6 bases at V and 5 bases at J, with 20 bases in the middle. CDR3 length equals 15 residues. For the CDR3, the DNA is TGTGCCAGTAGATCCTCACAGGGTACGCCCCACGAGCAGTACTTC. Translated: CASRSSQGTPHEQYF.

The CDR3 DNA reads TGTGCCAGCAGGCCCGGACTAGCGGGAGGTGACGAGCAGTACTTC. This gives the protein CASRPGLAGGDEQYF. The rearrangement links TRBV6-6 to TRBJ2-7, with 14 nucleotides matching TRBD2. The V segment lost 6 bases and the J segment 5 bases; nucleotides outside the gene matches: 6. CDR1 and CDR2 (germline): MNHNY, SVGAGI (reference sequence). This CDR3 comprises 15 residues.

The chain recombines TRBV18 with TRBJ1-4; D is unresolved. The germline V gene encodes CDR1 KGHSH and CDR2 LQKENI. Trimming cost V 4 bases and J 7 bases, with 10 bases left between them. The CDR3 runs 13 residues. The CDR3 sequence: CASSRNSVEKLFF. The CDR3 nucleotides are TGTGCCAGCTCACGGAACAGCGTTGAAAAACTGTTTTTT.

The chain couples TRBV9 to TRBJ1-3; D remains unclear. The CDR3 is 13 amino acids. The ends were cut back, 2 bases at V and 8 bases at J, with 11 bases in the middle. Germline loops: CDR1 SGDLS, CDR2 YYNGEE. Here the CDR3 reads CASSVGQSHTIYF. The CDR3 nucleotides read TGTGCCAGCAGCGTTGGGCAATCGCACACCATATATTTT.

The J gene is TRBJ2-5, the V gene TRBV7-9, with D tentatively TRBD1 (5 bases). The CDR3 extends over 16 amino acids. V lost 7 bases and J lost 0, with 18 bases in between. Per germline, CDR1 SEHNR and CDR2 FQNEAQ (reference sequence). CDR3 residues: CASNRGMGLDQETQYF. The DNA of the CDR3 is TGTGCCAGCAACAGAGGTATGGGGCTAGACCAAGAGACCCAGTACTTC. The variable domain in full, completed from reference TRBV7-9 and TRBJ2-5, reads DTGVSQNPRHKITKRGQNVTFRCDPISEHNRLYWYRQTLGQGPEFLTYFQNEAQLEKSRLLSDRFSAERPKGSFSTLEIQRTEQGDSAMYLCASNRGMGLDQETQYFGPGTRLLVL.